What follows are 2 T cell receptor beta chains derived from one specimen sequenced in a study of naive and memory T cell subsets. An oligonucleotide containing a UMI was ligated to the 3' end of TCR cDNA. Amplification of ligated cDNA took four PCR rounds with SP2 and nested alpha and beta constant primers. TCRdb re-called the 5' RACE reads through MiXCR, storing one row per CDR3 protein. The table has about 32,000 distinct CDR3 sequences, over 15% seen once. The source is a female donor in good health.

This clonotype was counted many times. The chain combines TRBV29-1 with TRBJ2-7, with 10 nucleotides matching TRBD2. Trimming at V came to 0 bases and at J to 5 bases, leaving 7 bases not matched to a gene. The CDR3 has 15 residues. Germline-derived CDR1 and CDR2 are SQVTM and ANQGSEA. The CDR3 loop reads CSVEDTSGGADEQYF. The CDR3 nucleotides read TGCAGCGTTGAAGATACCAGCGGGGGGGCGGACGAGCAGTACTTC.

On this clonotype: Mismatch with germline at one junction end may stem from a read error. This rearrangement joins TRBV9 to TRBJ1-2; maybe TRBD1 (6 bases). Per germline, CDR1 SGDLS and CDR2 YYNGEE. This CDR3 has 15 amino acids. CDR3 region: CASSVVGTGLNGDTF. The CDR3, as DNA: TGTGCCAGCAGCGTAGTCGGTACAGGGCTGAATGGCGACACCTTC.